The 9 T cell receptor beta chains below were found in one sample sequenced in a study of cytomegalovirus exposure and HLA in healthy donors. The PCR made use of 60 Vbeta and 13 Jbeta primers. Method: immunoSEQ multiplex PCR; TCRdb's copy keeps in-frame clones and lacks some. Of about 130,000 clones in the sample, around 72% were seen once. The sequenced sample consisted of PBMCs. The receptor source for this set is a man younger than 30 in good health and CMV-seropositive.

This clone was picked up a small number of times. V is TRBV25-1 and J is TRBJ1-3; 7 nucleotides line up with TRBD1. CDR1 MGHDK and CDR2 SYGVNS come from the germline V gene. V shed 3 bases and J 2 bases; nucleotides not matched to a gene: 1. The CDR3 length is 14 residues. The CDR3 spells CASSEDRPGNTIYF. The CDR3 DNA follows: TGTGCCAGCAGTGAGGACAGGCCTGGAAACACCATATATTTT. The entire variable domain, with the rest obtained from reference TRBV25-1 and TRBJ1-3, is as follows: EADIYQTPRYLVIGTGKKITLECSQTMGHDKMYWYQQDPGMELHLIHYSYGVNSTEKGDLSSESTVSRIRTEHFPLTLESARPSHTSQYLCASSEDRPGNTIYFGEGSWLTVV.

V and J are TRBV2 and TRBJ1-2; the D gene is possibly TRBD1 (5 bases). This CDR3 has 16 amino acids. Trimming pared 6 bases from V and 0 bases from J, leaving 17 bases between. CDR1 is SNHLY and CDR2 is FYNNEI in the germline V gene. This CDR3 reads CASRGPGLSANYGYTF. CDR3 DNA sequence: TGTGCCAGCAGGGGACCGGGACTTTCAGCTAACTATGGCTACACCTTC. Variable domain in full (rest from reference TRBV2 and TRBJ1-2): EPEVTQTPSHQVTQMGQEVILRCVPISNHLYFYWYRQILGQKVEFLVSFYNNEISEKSEIFDDQFSVERPDGSNFTLKIRSTKLEDSAMYFCASRGPGLSANYGYTFGSGTRLTVV.

This clone was observed a few times. The rearrangement joins TRBV30 to TRBJ2-1; D call uncertain. V dropped 2 bases and J dropped 5 bases, with 10 bases sitting between them. CDR3 length: 13 residues. CDR1 and CDR2 from the germline V gene are GTSNPN and SVGIG (reference sequence). The chain's CDR3 is CAWSSTPDNEQFF. CDR3 sequence (DNA): TGTGCCTGGAGTTCGACTCCTGACAATGAGCAGTTCTTC.

The rearrangement uses TRBV11-2 and TRBJ1-2; TRBD1 might be the D (5 bases). Germline V CDR1 and CDR2: SGHAT, FQNNGV. The CDR3 runs 12 residues. V dropped 0 bases and J dropped 6 bases, with 5 bases sitting between them. The CDR3 region has the DNA TGTGCCAGCAGCTTAGAACAGGATGGCTACACCTTC. Its protein is CASSLEQDGYTF.

A single count supports this clone. V and J are TRBV5-1 and TRBJ2-2, with 9 bases matching TRBD1. V shed 6 bases, J shed 2 bases, and the junction held 8 bases outside the gene matches. The CDR3 runs to 16 residues. Germline-derived CDR1 and CDR2 are SGHRS and YFSETQ. This CDR3 reads CASNIQGADNTGELFF. DNA of the CDR3: TGCGCCAGCAACATACAGGGGGCGGATAACACCGGGGAGCTGTTTTTT.

The sample holds a few counts of this clone. This chain links TRBV5-1 with TRBJ1-1; tentatively, D is TRBD1 (6 bases). CDR3 length equals 13 residues. Germline CDR1 SGHRS, CDR2 YFSETQ. V was shortened by 1 base and J by 7 bases, with 11 bases between the two germline ends. The CDR3 bases are TGCGCCAGCAGCTTGTCAGGGGTGGGTGAAGCTTTCTTT. It encodes CASSLSGVGEAFF.

This chain uses TRBV23-1 with TRBJ2-7; D is undetermined. TRBV23-1 is given ORF status, its function remaining uncertain. This CDR3 is 14 amino acids long. The V end lost 3 bases, the J end lost 3 bases, and 12 bases lay between the germline ends. Written as DNA, the CDR3 is TGCGCCAGCAGTCACAAGGCAGGAATCTACGAGCAGTACTTC. It is translated as CASSHKAGIYEQYF.

This clone was counted a few times. V and J are TRBV11-3 and TRBJ2-1, with 14 bases aligning to TRBD2. Per the germline V gene, CDR1 is SGHNT and CDR2 is YENEEA. The CDR3 length is 16 residues. Unmatched junction bases numbered 2, after V lost 0 bases and J lost 7 bases. DNA for the CDR3: TGTGCCAGCAGCTTAGATGGACTAGCGGGGGGAAATGAGCAGTTCTTC. Translated: CASSLDGLAGGNEQFF. Supplemented by reference TRBV11-3 and TRBJ2-1, the full variable domain reads EAGVVQSPRYKIIEKKQPVAFWCNPISGHNTLYWYLQNLGQGPELLIRYENEEAVDDSQLPKDRFSAERLKGVDSTLKIQPAELGDSAVYLCASSLDGLAGGNEQFFGPGTRLTVL.

The table lists this clone with a few counts. This chain connects TRBV10-2 to TRBJ1-5, with TRBD1 identical over 7 bases. The length of the CDR3 is 18 residues. The germline gives CDR1 WSHSY, CDR2 SAAADI. With 3 bases clipped from V and 4 bases from J, the junction kept 15 bases outside the gene matches. The chain's CDR3 is CASSEQGLGLGLNQPQHF. The CDR3, as DNA: TGCGCCAGCAGTGAACAGGGGCTGGGCCTAGGGCTAAATCAGCCCCAGCATTTT.